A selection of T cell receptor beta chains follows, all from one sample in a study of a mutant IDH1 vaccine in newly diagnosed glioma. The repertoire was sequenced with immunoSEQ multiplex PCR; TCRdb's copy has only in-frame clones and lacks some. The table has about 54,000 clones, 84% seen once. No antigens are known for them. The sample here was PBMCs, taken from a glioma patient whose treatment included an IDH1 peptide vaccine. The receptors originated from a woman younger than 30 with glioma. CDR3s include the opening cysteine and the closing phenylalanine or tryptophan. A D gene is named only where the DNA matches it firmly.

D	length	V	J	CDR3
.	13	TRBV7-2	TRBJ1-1	CASSFKTNTEAFF
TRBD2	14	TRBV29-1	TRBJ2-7	CSVGGLAGGYEQYF
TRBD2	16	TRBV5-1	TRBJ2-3	CASSSRLAGGPDTQYF
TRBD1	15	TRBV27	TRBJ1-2	CASSLHTTGGYGYTF
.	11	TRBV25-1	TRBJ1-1	CASSEYGKAFF
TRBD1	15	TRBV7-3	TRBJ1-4	CASSQTGWPNEKLFF
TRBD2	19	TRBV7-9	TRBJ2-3	CASSQLGLAGPPSRDTQYF
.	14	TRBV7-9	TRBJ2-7	CASSPGVLGYEQYF
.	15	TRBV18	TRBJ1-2	CASSALPGPLAGYTF
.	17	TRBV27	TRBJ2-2	CASSLSSGYATTGELFF
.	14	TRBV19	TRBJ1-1	CASSARAQNTEAFF
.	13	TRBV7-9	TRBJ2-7	CASRPGQGSKQYF
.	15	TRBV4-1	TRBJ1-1	CASSQSPLGNTEAFF
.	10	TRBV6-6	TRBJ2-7	CASSYDEQYF
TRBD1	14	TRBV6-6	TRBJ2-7	CASSSRDRSYEQYF
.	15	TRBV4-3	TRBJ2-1	CASSEEGGLDNEQFF
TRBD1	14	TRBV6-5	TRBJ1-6	CASSTGTGETPLHF
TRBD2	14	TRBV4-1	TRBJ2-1	CASSQNSGTMTQFF
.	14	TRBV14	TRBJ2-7	CASSRVVGGLEQYF
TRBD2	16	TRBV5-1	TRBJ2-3	CASSLVLAGLADTQYF
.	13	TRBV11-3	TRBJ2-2	CASSLGVTGELFF
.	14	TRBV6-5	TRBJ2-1	CASSRYGAYNEQFF
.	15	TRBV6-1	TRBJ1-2	CASSEANRVGYGYTF
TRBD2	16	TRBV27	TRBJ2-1	CASSFPGLAGVYEQFF
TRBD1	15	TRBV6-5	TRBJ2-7	CASSSRPGQGHEQYF
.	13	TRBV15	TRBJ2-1	CATSRDSGGEQFF
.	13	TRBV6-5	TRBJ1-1	CAAHRVPPTEAFF
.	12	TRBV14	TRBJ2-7	CASSQVFGGPHF
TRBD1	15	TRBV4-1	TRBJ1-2	CASSQAGQGGYGYTF
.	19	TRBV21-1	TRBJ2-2	CASSDGGSFAGSYAGELFF
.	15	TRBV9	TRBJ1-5	CASSVARDSNQPQHF
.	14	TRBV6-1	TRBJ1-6	CASSEIGTLSPLHF
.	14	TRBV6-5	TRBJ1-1	CASTRPGGNTEAFF
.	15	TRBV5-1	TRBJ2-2	CASSFAGTNTGELFF
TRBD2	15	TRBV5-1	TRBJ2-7	CASSLESSGLYEQYF
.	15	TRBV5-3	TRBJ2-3	CARSLGPIRADTQYF
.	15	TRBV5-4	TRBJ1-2	CASSLRGRENYGYTF
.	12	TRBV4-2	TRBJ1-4	CASSQLSEKLFF
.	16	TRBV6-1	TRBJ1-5	CASSDLRGGSNQPQHF
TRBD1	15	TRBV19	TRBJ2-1	CASREDRSSYNEQFF
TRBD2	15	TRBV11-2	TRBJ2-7	CASSSQTSGTYEQYF
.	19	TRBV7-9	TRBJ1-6	CASSRTPSRTAPDNSPLHF
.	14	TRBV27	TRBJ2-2	CASSARVGAGELFF